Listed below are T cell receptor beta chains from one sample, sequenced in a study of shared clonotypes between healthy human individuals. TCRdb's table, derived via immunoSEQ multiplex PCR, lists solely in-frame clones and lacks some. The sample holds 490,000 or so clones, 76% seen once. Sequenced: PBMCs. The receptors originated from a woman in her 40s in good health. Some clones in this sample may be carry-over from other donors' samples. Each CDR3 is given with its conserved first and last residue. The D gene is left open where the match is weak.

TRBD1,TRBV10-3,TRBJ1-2,CAISESGQGTYGYTF,TGTGCCATCAGTGAGTCCGGACAGGGCACCTATGGCTACACCTTC
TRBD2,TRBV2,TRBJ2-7,CASSERTSGSPYEQYF,TGTGCCAGCAGTGAACGGACTAGCGGGAGTCCCTACGAGCAGTACTTC
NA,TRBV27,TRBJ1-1,CASSRTTPMNTEAFF,TGTGCCAGCAGCCGTACCACACCCATGAACACTGAAGCTTTCTTT
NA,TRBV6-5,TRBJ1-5,CASSSGNQPQHF,TGTGCCAGCAGTTCGGGCAATCAGCCCCAGCATTTT
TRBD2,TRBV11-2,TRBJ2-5,CASSWGRVQETQYF,TGTGCCAGCAGCTGGGGGAGGGTGCAAGAGACCCAGTACTTC
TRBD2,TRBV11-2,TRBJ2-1,CASSLVGLAYNEQFF,TGTGCCAGCAGCTTAGTAGGACTAGCCTACAATGAGCAGTTCTTC
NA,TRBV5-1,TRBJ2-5,CASSLSSLETQYF,TGCGCCAGCAGCCTTTCGAGTTTGGAGACCCAGTACTTC
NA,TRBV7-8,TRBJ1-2,CASSTRQDYGYTF,TGTGCCAGCAGCACCCGACAGGACTATGGCTACACCTTC
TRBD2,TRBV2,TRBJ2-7,CASRQGLELFYEQYF,TGTGCCAGCAGACAGGGACTAGAATTATTCTACGAGCAGTACTTC
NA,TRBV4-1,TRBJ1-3,CASSPRGGESGNTIYF,TGCGCCAGCAGCCCCCGCGGGGGGGAGTCTGGAAACACCATATATTTT
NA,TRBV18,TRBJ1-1,CASSPGTSTEAFF,TGTGCCAGCTCACCGGGGACCTCGACTGAAGCTTTCTTT
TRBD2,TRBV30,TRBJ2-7,CAWRGGLAGVGHYEQYF,TGTGCCTGGAGGGGGGGACTAGCGGGAGTCGGACACTACGAGCAGTACTTC